A selection of T cell receptor beta chains follows, all from one sample in a study of cytomegalovirus exposure and HLA in healthy donors. Clones were read by immunoSEQ multiplex PCR, and TCRdb kept only the in-frame ones, dropping some. Here the sample spans over 200,000 clones, 88% being singletons. Sequenced sample: PBMCs. The receptors shown here come from a woman under 30 in good health and CMV-seronegative. The CDR3 runs from the conserved cysteine through the conserved F or W. A D gene is named only where the DNA matches it firmly. A row's size may be missing; if present it is once, few, many or a size class.

clone size: .; D gene: TRBD1; V gene: TRBV28; J gene: TRBJ2-7; CDR3 protein: CASSLPTGDYEQYF; CDR3 DNA: TGTGCCAGCAGTTTGCCGACAGGGGACTACGAGCAGTACTTC
clone size: few; D gene: .; V gene: TRBV7-9; J gene: TRBJ1-1; CDR3 protein: CASSLTQYTEAFF; CDR3 DNA: TGTGCCAGCAGCCTCACACAGTACACTGAAGCTTTCTTT
clone size: .; D gene: TRBD1; V gene: TRBV27; J gene: TRBJ2-2; CDR3 protein: CASTTPGQGAAGELFF; CDR3 DNA: TGTGCCAGCACGACTCCGGGACAGGGGGCCGCCGGGGAGCTGTTTTTT
clone size: .; D gene: .; V gene: TRBV4-1; J gene: TRBJ1-1; CDR3 protein: CASSQEMYADEAFF; CDR3 DNA: TGCGCCAGCAGCCAAGAAATGTATGCGGATGAAGCTTTCTTT
clone size: .; D gene: .; V gene: TRBV9; J gene: TRBJ2-6; CDR3 protein: CASSVSGTNSGANVLTF; CDR3 DNA: TGTGCCAGCAGCGTTTCCGGGACAAACTCTGGGGCCAACGTCCTGACTTTC
clone size: .; D gene: TRBD2; V gene: TRBV27; J gene: TRBJ2-7; CDR3 protein: CASSFETSGSYEQYF; CDR3 DNA: TGTGCCAGCAGTTTCGAGACTAGCGGCTCCTACGAGCAGTACTTC
clone size: .; D gene: TRBD2; V gene: TRBV7-9; J gene: TRBJ2-1; CDR3 protein: CASSFPSGRVEQFF; CDR3 DNA: TGTGCCAGCAGCTTCCCAAGCGGGAGGGTAGAACAGTTCTTC
clone size: .; D gene: .; V gene: TRBV5-1; J gene: TRBJ1-2; CDR3 protein: CASTAGGFYGYTF; CDR3 DNA: TGCGCCAGCACCGCGGGTGGATTCTATGGCTACACCTTC
clone size: .; D gene: TRBD2; V gene: TRBV4-2; J gene: TRBJ2-1; CDR3 protein: CASSRTTSGDYNEQFF; CDR3 DNA: TGTGCCAGCAGCCGGACTACTAGCGGAGATTACAATGAGCAGTTCTTC
clone size: .; D gene: TRBD2; V gene: TRBV10-2; J gene: TRBJ2-3; CDR3 protein: CASSEALAGAGDTQYF; CDR3 DNA: TGCGCCAGCAGTGAGGCACTAGCGGGAGCGGGAGATACGCAGTATTTT
clone size: few; D gene: TRBD2; V gene: TRBV19; J gene: TRBJ2-7; CDR3 protein: CASSIGGLAAYEQYF; CDR3 DNA: TGTGCCAGTAGTATAGGCGGACTAGCGGCCTACGAGCAGTACTTC
clone size: .; D gene: TRBD2; V gene: TRBV5-1; J gene: TRBJ2-1; CDR3 protein: CASSITPGTSSYNEQFF; CDR3 DNA: TGCGCCAGCAGCATAACCCCCGGGACTAGCAGCTACAATGAGCAGTTCTTC
clone size: .; D gene: .; V gene: TRBV4-1; J gene: TRBJ2-3; CDR3 protein: CASSQALSSTDTQYF; CDR3 DNA: TGCGCCAGCAGCCAAGCCCTGTCTAGCACAGATACGCAGTATTTT
clone size: .; D gene: TRBD1; V gene: TRBV5-1; J gene: TRBJ2-7; CDR3 protein: CASSLAGTGVDEQYF; CDR3 DNA: TGCGCCAGCAGCTTGGCCGGGACAGGGGTTGACGAGCAGTACTTC
clone size: .; D gene: .; V gene: TRBV7-2; J gene: TRBJ1-1; CDR3 protein: CASSLVPSTEAFF; CDR3 DNA: TGTGCCAGCAGCTTGGTACCTAGCACTGAAGCTTTCTTT
clone size: .; D gene: TRBD2; V gene: TRBV11-2; J gene: TRBJ2-6; CDR3 protein: CASSFPTSGSATGANVLTF; CDR3 DNA: TGTGCCAGCAGCTTCCCGACTAGCGGGAGTGCAACTGGGGCCAACGTCCTGACTTTC
clone size: .; D gene: TRBD2; V gene: TRBV4-2; J gene: TRBJ2-1; CDR3 protein: CASSQAIVGVAGYGEQFF; CDR3 DNA: TGTGCCAGCAGCCAAGCTATCGTCGGGGTAGCGGGATACGGTGAGCAGTTCTTC
clone size: .; D gene: .; V gene: TRBV16; J gene: TRBJ2-3; CDR3 protein: CASSQVRSPGGTDTQYF; CDR3 DNA: TGTGCCAGCAGCCAAGTAAGGTCGCCCGGGGGCACAGATACGCAGTATTTT
clone size: once; D gene: TRBD1; V gene: TRBV18; J gene: TRBJ1-2; CDR3 protein: CASSPRDRHGYGYTF; CDR3 DNA: TGTGCCAGCTCACCTCGGGACAGACATGGGTATGGCTACACCTTC
clone size: .; D gene: .; V gene: TRBV4-1; J gene: TRBJ2-2; CDR3 protein: CASSQEVTNTGELFF; CDR3 DNA: TGCGCCAGCAGCCAAGAGGTGACTAACACCGGGGAGCTGTTTTTT
clone size: .; D gene: TRBD1; V gene: TRBV15; J gene: TRBJ1-4; CDR3 protein: CATSSRGGTGVGEKLFF; CDR3 DNA: TGTGCCACCAGCAGTCGAGGAGGGACAGGGGTCGGGGAAAAACTGTTTTTT
clone size: .; D gene: TRBD2; V gene: TRBV9; J gene: TRBJ2-3; CDR3 protein: CASSISGRVTDTQYF; CDR3 DNA: TGTGCCAGCAGCATTAGCGGGAGAGTCACAGATACGCAGTATTTT
clone size: .; D gene: TRBD1; V gene: TRBV19; J gene: TRBJ2-7; CDR3 protein: CASRTTGTGSYEQYF; CDR3 DNA: TGTGCCAGTAGAACCACCGGGACAGGCTCCTACGAGCAGTACTTC
clone size: .; D gene: TRBD1; V gene: TRBV6-1; J gene: TRBJ2-1; CDR3 protein: CASSDLGDRGLPGQFF; CDR3 DNA: TGTGCCAGCAGTGATCTGGGGGACAGGGGGCTACCTGGGCAGTTCTTC
clone size: .; D gene: TRBD1; V gene: TRBV7-9; J gene: TRBJ1-1; CDR3 protein: CASSLRETGWPEAFF; CDR3 DNA: TGTGCCAGCAGCTTAAGGGAGACAGGGTGGCCTGAAGCTTTCTTT
clone size: .; D gene: .; V gene: TRBV15; J gene: TRBJ1-2; CDR3 protein: CATSRKGQLYGYTF; CDR3 DNA: TGTGCCACCAGCAGAAAAGGACAGCTCTATGGCTACACCTTC
clone size: .; D gene: TRBD1; V gene: TRBV29-1; J gene: TRBJ2-7; CDR3 protein: CSARQGLYEQYF; CDR3 DNA: TGCAGCGCCCGACAGGGTCTTTACGAGCAGTACTTC
clone size: .; D gene: TRBD2; V gene: TRBV6-4; J gene: TRBJ2-3; CDR3 protein: CASSAGTSGTDTQYF; CDR3 DNA: TGTGCCAGCAGTGCCGGGACTAGCGGCACAGATACGCAGTATTTT
clone size: .; D gene: .; V gene: TRBV2; J gene: TRBJ1-1; CDR3 protein: CASRIYQANAEAFF; CDR3 DNA: TGTGCCAGCAGAATATATCAGGCCAACGCTGAAGCTTTCTTT
clone size: once; D gene: TRBD1; V gene: TRBV19; J gene: TRBJ2-5; CDR3 protein: CASSKRDSLETQYF; CDR3 DNA: TGTGCCAGTAGTAAAAGGGACAGTTTGGAGACCCAGTACTTC
clone size: .; D gene: TRBD1; V gene: TRBV5-6; J gene: TRBJ2-7; CDR3 protein: CASSFGTGGDEQYF; CDR3 DNA: TGTGCCAGCAGCTTCGGGACAGGGGGCGACGAGCAGTACTTC
clone size: .; D gene: TRBD1; V gene: TRBV27; J gene: TRBJ1-1; CDR3 protein: CASRRTGTTEAFF; CDR3 DNA: TGTGCCAGCAGACGGACAGGGACGACTGAAGCTTTCTTT
clone size: once; D gene: .; V gene: TRBV27; J gene: TRBJ2-7; CDR3 protein: CASSPNTGGTYEQYF; CDR3 DNA: TGTGCCAGCAGTCCTAACACCGGGGGAACCTACGAGCAGTACTTC
clone size: .; D gene: TRBD1; V gene: TRBV13; J gene: TRBJ2-4; CDR3 protein: CASSFQQGENIQYF; CDR3 DNA: TGTGCCAGCAGCTTTCAGCAGGGGGAAAACATTCAGTACTTC
clone size: .; D gene: TRBD2; V gene: TRBV7-9; J gene: TRBJ2-7; CDR3 protein: CASSLASGTPYEQYF; CDR3 DNA: TGTGCCAGCAGCTTAGCTAGCGGGACCCCCTACGAGCAGTACTTC
clone size: .; D gene: .; V gene: TRBV27; J gene: TRBJ1-2; CDR3 protein: CASSPLISGTAWANYGYTF; CDR3 DNA: TGTGCCAGCAGTCCCTTAATTTCGGGAACGGCTTGGGCAAACTATGGCTACACCTTC
clone size: .; D gene: TRBD1; V gene: TRBV27; J gene: TRBJ1-1; CDR3 protein: CASRSFAQGAETEAFF; CDR3 DNA: TGTGCCAGCAGGTCCTTTGCACAGGGGGCCGAAACTGAAGCTTTCTTT
clone size: .; D gene: .; V gene: TRBV28; J gene: TRBJ2-1; CDR3 protein: CASSFRGPDNEQFF; CDR3 DNA: TGTGCCAGCAGTTTTAGAGGGCCCGACAATGAGCAGTTCTTC
clone size: .; D gene: TRBD2; V gene: TRBV6-5; J gene: TRBJ2-3; CDR3 protein: CASRGEGLRDTQYF; CDR3 DNA: TGTGCCAGCAGGGGGGAGGGCCTCAGAGATACGCAGTATTTT
clone size: .; D gene: .; V gene: TRBV7-9; J gene: TRBJ2-1; CDR3 protein: CASSLLQAYSYNEQFF; CDR3 DNA: TGTGCCAGCAGCTTACTACAGGCCTACTCCTACAATGAGCAGTTCTTC
clone size: .; D gene: TRBD1; V gene: TRBV5-1; J gene: TRBJ1-2; CDR3 protein: CASSTLQGYYGYTF; CDR3 DNA: TGCGCCAGCAGTACTTTACAGGGGTACTATGGCTACACCTTC
clone size: .; D gene: TRBD1; V gene: TRBV7-6; J gene: TRBJ2-5; CDR3 protein: CASSLGVTGGFRETQYF; CDR3 DNA: TGTGCCAGCAGCTTAGGAGTGACAGGGGGCTTTCGAGAGACCCAGTACTTC
clone size: .; D gene: .; V gene: TRBV28; J gene: TRBJ1-4; CDR3 protein: CASSSPWGEGDEKLFF; CDR3 DNA: TGTGCCAGCAGTTCCCCGTGGGGGGAAGGGGATGAAAAACTGTTTTTT
clone size: .; D gene: .; V gene: TRBV7-2; J gene: TRBJ2-3; CDR3 protein: CASSPVAGFTDTQYF; CDR3 DNA: TGTGCCAGCAGTCCTGTGGCGGGGTTCACAGATACGCAGTATTTT
clone size: .; D gene: .; V gene: TRBV29-1; J gene: TRBJ2-1; CDR3 protein: CSVAWSSSADEQFF; CDR3 DNA: TGCAGCGTGGCATGGTCTAGCTCCGCGGATGAGCAGTTCTTC
clone size: .; D gene: TRBD1; V gene: TRBV28; J gene: TRBJ2-2; CDR3 protein: CASGRGRGNTGELFF; CDR3 DNA: TGTGCCAGCGGCAGGGGGCGGGGGAACACCGGGGAGCTGTTTTTT
clone size: .; D gene: TRBD1; V gene: TRBV28; J gene: TRBJ1-2; CDR3 protein: CATRGQGRSYGYTF; CDR3 DNA: TGTGCCACCAGGGGACAGGGCAGATCTTATGGCTACACCTTC
clone size: .; D gene: TRBD1; V gene: TRBV18; J gene: TRBJ2-2; CDR3 protein: CASSPPMGQDTGELFF; CDR3 DNA: TGTGCCAGCTCACCACCGATGGGACAGGACACCGGGGAGCTGTTTTTT
clone size: .; D gene: .; V gene: TRBV30; J gene: TRBJ1-3; CDR3 protein: CAWSGGEWDTIYF; CDR3 DNA: TGTGCCTGGAGTGGCGGAGAGTGGGACACCATATATTTT
clone size: .; D gene: .; V gene: TRBV27; J gene: TRBJ1-1; CDR3 protein: CASMGEVNTEAFF; CDR3 DNA: TGTGCCAGCATGGGGGAGGTGAACACTGAAGCTTTCTTT
clone size: .; D gene: TRBD1; V gene: TRBV19; J gene: TRBJ1-2; CDR3 protein: CASSGTGNYGYTF; CDR3 DNA: TGTGCCAGTAGCGGGACAGGGAACTATGGCTACACCTTC
clone size: once; D gene: .; V gene: TRBV30; J gene: TRBJ2-7; CDR3 protein: CAWSEPPEHYEQYF; CDR3 DNA: TGTGCCTGGAGTGAACCCCCCGAACACTACGAGCAGTACTTC
clone size: .; D gene: .; V gene: TRBV28; J gene: TRBJ1-1; CDR3 protein: CASSSFDGSTEAFF; CDR3 DNA: TGTGCCAGCAGTTCCTTTGACGGGAGCACTGAAGCTTTCTTT
clone size: .; D gene: TRBD2; V gene: TRBV10-3; J gene: TRBJ2-2; CDR3 protein: CAINGLAGDTGELFF; CDR3 DNA: TGTGCCATCAATGGACTAGCGGGAGACACCGGGGAGCTGTTTTTT